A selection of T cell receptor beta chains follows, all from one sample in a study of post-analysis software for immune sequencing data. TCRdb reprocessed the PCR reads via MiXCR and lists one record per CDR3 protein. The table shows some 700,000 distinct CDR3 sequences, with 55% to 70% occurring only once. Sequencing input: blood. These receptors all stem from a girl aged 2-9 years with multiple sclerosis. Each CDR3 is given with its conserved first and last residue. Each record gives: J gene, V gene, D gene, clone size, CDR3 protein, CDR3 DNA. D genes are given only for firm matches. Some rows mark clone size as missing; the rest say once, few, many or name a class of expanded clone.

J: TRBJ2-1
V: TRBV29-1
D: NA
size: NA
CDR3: CSVARQSYNEQFF
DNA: TGCAGCGTTGCGAGACAGTCCTACAATGAGCAGTTCTTC

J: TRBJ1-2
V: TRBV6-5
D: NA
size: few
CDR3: CASSLGGEGLNYGYTF
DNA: TGTGCCAGCAGTTTGGGAGGTGAAGGCCTCAACTATGGCTACACCTTC

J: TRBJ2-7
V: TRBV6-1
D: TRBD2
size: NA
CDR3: CASSEAVVGGPPEQYF
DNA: TGTGCCAGCAGTGAAGCTGTTGTGGGAGGGCCACCCGAGCAGTACTTC

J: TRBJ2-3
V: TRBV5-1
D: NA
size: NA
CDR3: CASQPIGRTDTQYF
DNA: TGCGCCAGCCAACCTATTGGCCGCACAGATACGCAGTATTTT

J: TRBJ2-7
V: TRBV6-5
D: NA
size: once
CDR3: CASSYSRRAVPYEQYF
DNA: TGTGCCAGCAGTTACTCGAGAAGGGCGGTCCCCTACGAGCAGTACTTC

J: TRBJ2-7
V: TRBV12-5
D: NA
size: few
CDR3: CASGSGGQFSSYEQYF
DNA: TGTGCTAGTGGTTCCGGCGGACAGTTTAGCTCCTACGAGCAGTACTTC

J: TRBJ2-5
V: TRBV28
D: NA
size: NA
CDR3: CASSLLLAEETQYF
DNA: TGTGCCAGCAGTTTACTACTCGCGGAAGAGACCCAGTACTTC

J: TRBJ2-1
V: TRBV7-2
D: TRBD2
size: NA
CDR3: CASRLAGLHGEQFF
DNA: TGTGCCAGCAGACTAGCGGGATTACATGGGGAGCAGTTCTTC

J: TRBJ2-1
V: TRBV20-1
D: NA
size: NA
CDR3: CSASGRGGSYNEQFF
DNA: TGCAGTGCTAGCGGGCGAGGAGGGTCCTACAATGAGCAGTTCTTC

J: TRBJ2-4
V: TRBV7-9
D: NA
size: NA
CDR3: CASSLYPSNIQYF
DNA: TGTGCCAGCAGCTTGTATCCCTCAAACATTCAGTACTTC

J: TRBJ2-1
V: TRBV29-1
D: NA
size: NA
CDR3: CSVAGVSSYNEQFF
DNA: TGCAGCGTTGCGGGCGTGAGCTCCTACAATGAGCAGTTCTTC

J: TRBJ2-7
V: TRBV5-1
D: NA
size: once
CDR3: CASSLAVHADEQYF
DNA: TGCGCCAGCAGCTTGGCGGTCCACGCCGACGAGCAGTACTTC

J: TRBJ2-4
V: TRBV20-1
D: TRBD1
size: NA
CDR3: CSAPRTGNENIQYF
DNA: TGCAGTGCTCCCCGGACAGGGAACGAAAACATTCAGTACTTC

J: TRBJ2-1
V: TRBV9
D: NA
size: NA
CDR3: CASSVSDRGEQFF
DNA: TGTGCCAGCAGCGTGAGCGATCGGGGTGAGCAGTTCTTC

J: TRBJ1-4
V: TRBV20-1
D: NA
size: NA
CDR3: CSTGLNEKLFF
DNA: TGCAGTACGGGGCTTAATGAAAAACTGTTTTTT

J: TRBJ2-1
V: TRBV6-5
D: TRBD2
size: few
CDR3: CASSPGLAPYPQFF
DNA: TGTGCCAGCAGTCCTGGACTAGCGCCATACCCGCAGTTCTTC

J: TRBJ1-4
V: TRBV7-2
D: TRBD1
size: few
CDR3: CASSLEGQRNEKLFF
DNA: TGTGCCAGCAGCTTAGAGGGACAGCGGAATGAAAAACTGTTTTTT

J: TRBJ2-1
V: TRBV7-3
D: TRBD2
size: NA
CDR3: CASSRLAGARNEQFF
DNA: TGTGCCAGCAGCCGACTAGCGGGAGCTCGCAATGAGCAGTTCTTC

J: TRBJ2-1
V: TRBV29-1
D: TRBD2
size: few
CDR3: CSVAGTSGKGGSYNEQFF
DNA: TGCAGCGTAGCCGGGACTAGCGGGAAGGGGGGCTCCTACAATGAGCAGTTCTTC

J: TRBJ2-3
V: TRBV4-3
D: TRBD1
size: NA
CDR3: CASSQNPGQGNTDTQYF
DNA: TGCGCCAGCAGCCAAAACCCGGGACAGGGAAACACAGATACGCAGTATTTT

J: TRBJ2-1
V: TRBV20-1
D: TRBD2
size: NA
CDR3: CSARDGASGPHEQFF
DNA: TGCAGTGCTAGAGATGGGGCTAGCGGGCCCCATGAGCAGTTCTTC

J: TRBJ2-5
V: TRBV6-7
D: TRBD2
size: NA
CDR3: CARGLAGGIVTQYF
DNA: TGTGCCAGAGGACTAGCGGGAGGTATCGTGACCCAGTACTTC

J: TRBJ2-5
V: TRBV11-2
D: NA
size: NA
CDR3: CASSLVSSWAQYF
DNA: TGTGCCAGCAGCTTAGTTTCTAGCTGGGCCCAGTACTTC

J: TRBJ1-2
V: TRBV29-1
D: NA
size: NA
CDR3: CSVEGGANYGYTF
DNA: TGCAGCGTTGAGGGTGGTGCTAACTATGGCTACACCTTC

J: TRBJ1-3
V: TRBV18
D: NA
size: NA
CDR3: CASSPSGRTPSSGNTIYF
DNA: TGTGCCAGCTCACCATCCGGCAGAACCCCAAGCTCTGGAAACACCATATATTTT

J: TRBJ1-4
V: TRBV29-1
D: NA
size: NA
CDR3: CSAKGGDEKLFF
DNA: TGCAGCGCGAAGGGAGGGGATGAAAAACTGTTTTTT

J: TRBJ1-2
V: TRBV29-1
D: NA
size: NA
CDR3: CSVDWAGSGGYTF
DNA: TGCAGCGTTGATTGGGCAGGCAGTGGGGGCTACACCTTC